A single sample is the source of the 19 T cell receptor beta chains below, sequenced in a study of T cells after yellow fever vaccination. One entry per CDR3 protein results from TCRdb running MiXCR on the 5' RACE reads. The repertoire consists of just over 250,000 distinct CDR3 sequences, with approximately 5.2% occurring once and the leading ten covering under 3.5%. The specimen was CD4+ T cells sorted from PBMCs, collected on the day of the yellow fever booster vaccination. The receptors come from a man aged 18 to 35 who received the YFV17D yellow fever vaccine.

This clonotype has only a few counts. The J gene is TRBJ1-5, the V gene TRBV7-2; D not resolved. Trimming removed 6 bases at V and 3 bases at J, with 9 bases between. The CDR3 has 13 residues. The germline CDR1 and CDR2 sequences are SGHTA and FQGNSA. CDR3 sequence reads: CASSFRLNQPQHF. The DNA for the CDR3 is TGTGCCAGCAGTTTCAGACTCAATCAGCCCCAGCATTTT.

Ten or more counts support this clonotype. The chain uses TRBV5-1 and TRBJ1-1; D is ambiguous. V dropped 3 bases and J dropped 4 bases, with 13 bases sitting between them. Per the germline V gene, CDR1 is SGHRS and CDR2 is YFSETQ. The CDR3 loop spans 14 amino acids. The CDR3 loop reads CASSSYRQGTEAFF. In DNA form, the CDR3 reads TGCGCCAGCAGCTCCTACCGACAAGGCACTGAAGCTTTCTTT. The whole variable domain, remainder taken from reference TRBV5-1 and TRBJ1-1, is KAGVTQTPRYLIKTRGQQVTLSCSPISGHRSVSWYQQTPGQGLQFLFEYFSETQRNKGNFPGRFSGRQFSNSRSEMNVSTLELGDSALYLCASSSYRQGTEAFFGQGTRLTVV.

This clonotype came up a few times. The V call is TRBV7-3, the J call TRBJ2-1, with a possible D match to TRBD1 (6 bases). Trimming cost V 1 base and J 6 bases, with 13 bases left between them. The CDR3 has 15 residues. The V gene's germline CDR1 is SGHTA and CDR2 FQGTGA. CDR3 sequence: CASSLRAGTTNEQFF. The CDR3 DNA sequence: TGTGCCAGCAGCTTAAGGGCCGGGACAACCAATGAGCAGTTCTTC.

The sample holds many counts of this clonotype. This rearrangement joins TRBV7-2 to TRBJ1-6; D is uncertain. The germline CDR1 and CDR2 sequences are SGHTA and FQGNSA. V lost 1 base to trimming and J lost 11 bases, with 6 bases between them. This CDR3 comprises 12 residues. This CDR3 reads CASSLVNTPLHF. The CDR3 coding sequence is TGTGCCAGCAGCTTAGTGAACACACCCCTCCACTTT.

In this sample, this clonotype turned up a few times. V usage is TRBV24-1 and J usage is TRBJ1-2, with D tentatively TRBD1 (6 bases). The CDR3 is 16 residues long. Deletions cut 3 bases from V and 8 bases from J, with 21 bases between. Germline V gene sequence: CDR1 KGHDR, CDR2 SFDVKD. CDR3 loop: CATSDQKQGEVAGYTF. The DNA of the CDR3 is TGTGCCACCAGTGATCAGAAACAGGGAGAGGTGGCAGGCTACACCTTC.

This clonotype was picked up many times. The chain is built from TRBV10-2 and TRBJ2-4; D possibly corresponds to TRBD1 (6 bases). The CDR3 sequence is 15 residues long. Trimming removed 6 bases from V and 8 bases from J, with 20 bases in between. Germline CDR1 and CDR2: WSHSY and SAAADI. CDR3 region: CASSTLQGISDIQYF. Written as DNA, the CDR3 is TGCGCCAGCAGCACCTTACAGGGAATTTCGGACATTCAGTACTTC.

In its sample, this clonotype was seen many times. This chain joins TRBV12-3 or TRBV12-4 and TRBJ2-3, with D possibly being TRBD2 (5 bases). Trimming shortened V by 6 bases and J by 1 base, and 14 bases separated the two germline ends. CDR3 size: 15 residues. The chain's CDR3 is CASSPGNGGTDTQYF. CDR3 DNA: TGTGCCAGCAGCCCCGGGAACGGGGGCACAGATACGCAGTATTTT.

J is TRBJ2-5 and V is TRBV5-1, with TRBD2 matching over 10 bases. V lost 4 bases to trimming and J lost 5 bases; unmatched junction nucleotides: 5. Germline CDR1 is SGHRS and CDR2 is YFSETQ. This CDR3 is built from 14 residues. CDR3 coding DNA: TGCGCCAGCAGCGTGACTAGCGGGTGGGAGACCCAGTACTTC. Amino acids: CASSVTSGWETQYF.

V and J are TRBV5-1 and TRBJ2-2; D not certain. Germline V CDR1 and CDR2: SGHRS, YFSETQ. CDR3 size: 14 residues. The V end lost 0 bases, the J end lost 6 bases, and 9 bases lay between the germline ends. For the CDR3, the DNA is TGCGCCAGCAGCTTGGAGTCGGTAGCCGGGGAGCTGTTTTTT. Its protein product is CASSLESVAGELFF.

This rearrangement joins TRBV7-9 to TRBJ2-4, with 9 bases identical to TRBD1. V trimming: 1 base; J trimming: 14 bases; junction bases outside the gene matches: 12. The germline V gene encodes CDR1 SEHNR and CDR2 FQNEAQ (reference sequence). CDR3 length equals 15 residues. The chain's CDR3 is CASSLEGTGLQVEYF. The CDR3 nucleotides read TGTGCCAGCAGCTTAGAGGGGACAGGGCTTCAGGTGGAGTACTTC.

The chain is built from TRBV11-3 and TRBJ2-7, with D unresolved. Trimming stripped 0 bases from V and 7 bases from J, with 10 bases between. Looked up from germline, CDR1 is SGHNT and CDR2 is YENEEA. This CDR3 is 13 amino acids long. The CDR3 bases are TGTGCCAGCAGCTTAGAGAACCTCGGGGAGCAGTACTTC. It translates to CASSLENLGEQYF.

This clonotype has only a few counts. The rearrangement links TRBV20-1 to TRBJ1-5; D unclear. CDR3 length equals 14 residues. Deletions cut 5 bases from V and 1 base from J, with 12 bases between. Germline V gene sequence: CDR1 DFQATT, CDR2 SNEGSKA (reference sequence). CDR3: CSAPDTGSNQPQHF. CDR3 nucleotides: TGCAGTGCTCCCGACACGGGGAGCAATCAGCCCCAGCATTTT.

The chain combines TRBV7-2 with TRBJ2-3; 7 nucleotides agree with TRBD2. The V and J ends lost 10 bases and 6 bases, in that order; junction bases with no gene match: 13. Per the germline V gene, CDR1 is SGHTA and CDR2 is FQGNSA. The CDR3 loop spans 14 amino acids. The CDR3 nucleotides read TGTGCCACCAAAAAGGGACTACTCTCGGATACGCAGTATTTT. It is translated as CATKKGLLSDTQYF.

This clonotype was picked up many times. The gene calls are TRBV18 and TRBJ2-1; D may match TRBD1 or TRBD2 (5 bases each). The germline V gene encodes CDR1 KGHSH and CDR2 LQKENI. Trimming took off 3 bases at V and 12 bases at J, with 21 bases between the two ends. The CDR3 contains 15 residues. Here the CDR3 reads CASSPGPDGAIAQFF. CDR3 nucleotides: TGTGCCAGCTCACCGGGTCCCGACGGGGCAATCGCGCAGTTCTTC.

About this clonotype itself: One end of the junction varies from germline; a read error may be responsible. CDR3 protein: CASSRDRVLLRGTEASF. The CDR3 nucleotides read TGTGCCAGCTCACGCGACAGGGTGCTTCTGAGGGGCACTGAAGCTTCCTTT. The chain links TRBV18 to TRBJ1-1, with 7 nucleotides matching TRBD1. The germline CDR1 and CDR2 sequences are KGHSH and LQKENI. The CDR3 runs to 17 residues. The complete variable domain, with remaining parts taken from reference TRBV18 and TRBJ1-1, reads NAGVMQNPRHLVRRRGQEARLRCSPMKGHSHVYWYRQLPEEGLKFMVYLQKENIIDESGMPKERFSAEFPKEGPSILRIQQVVRGDSAAYFCASSRDRVLLRGTEASFGQGTRLTVV.

The chain uses TRBV5-5 and TRBJ1-6; D is undetermined. V lost 3 bases to trimming and J lost 8 bases, with 18 bases between them. The length of the CDR3 is 16 residues. Germline V gene sequence: CDR1 SGHKS, CDR2 YYEKEE (reference sequence). In nucleotides, the CDR3 is TGTGCCAGCAGCTCCAATATTAACCCAGTGGATTCACCCCTCCACTTT. It is translated as CASSSNINPVDSPLHF.

The CDR3 coding sequence is TGTGCCACCAGCAGAGGCACGGCCCAATCAGGCAAAAACATTCAGTACTTC. Translation gives CATSRGTAQSGKNIQYF. The chain joins TRBV15 to TRBJ2-4; D is unresolved. Germline V lookup: CDR1 LNHNV, CDR2 YYDKDF (reference sequence). The CDR3 loop spans 17 amino acids. Trimming cost V 1 base and J 3 bases, with 16 bases left between them.

This clonotype has a count of ten or more. The chain carries TRBV12-3 or TRBV12-4 and TRBJ2-1, with D perhaps TRBD1 (5 bases). CDR3 length: 15 residues. V was pared by 6 bases and J by 0 bases, with 12 bases between. The CDR3 loop is CASSRQLASYNEQFF. Here the CDR3 DNA reads TGTGCCAGCAGCCGACAGTTAGCCTCCTACAATGAGCAGTTCTTC.

V is TRBV18 and J is TRBJ1-6; 7 nucleotides align to TRBD1. Unmatched junction bases numbered 6, after V lost 3 bases and J lost 7 bases. This CDR3 spans 15 amino acids. The germline gives CDR1 KGHSH, CDR2 LQKENI. The CDR3 is CASSPSTGQNSPLHF. The CDR3 bases are TGTGCCAGCTCACCGTCAACGGGACAGAATTCACCCCTCCACTTT.